The 5 T cell receptor beta chains presented below share a single source sample, sequenced in a study of T cells expressing NK-cell markers (dated by TCRdb to between 2020 and 2021). Libraries were built with 5' RACE. Sequenced using an Illumina HiSeq 2000. Reads reprocessed by TCRdb are summarized as one entry per CDR3 protein sequence, and DNA is absent. The data table for this sample lists roughly 110,000 distinct CDR3 sequences. The top ten constitute less than 20% of the sample. What was sequenced was blood T cells: a sorted CD56 or NKG2C T cell subset, CD4+ or CD8+ T cells, or bulk PBMC T cells (not recorded which). Receptors originate from a woman aged 18 to 75 in good health.

The chain carries TRBV7-3 and TRBJ2-1. Germline loops: CDR1 SGHTA, CDR2 FQGTGA. This CDR3 contains 15 residues. The CDR3 loop reads CASSLVSSAENEQFF.

The rearrangement joins TRBV6-2 or TRBV6-3 to TRBJ1-1; TCRdb's D gene call, TRBD1, goes unchecked for lack of DNA. Germline CDR1 and CDR2: MNHEY and SVGEGT. CDR3 size: 14 residues. The chain's CDR3 is CASSYTGGNTEAFF.

The V and J genes are TRBV6-2 or TRBV6-3 and TRBJ2-5; there is no DNA to check the TCRdb D call of TRBD1. This CDR3 region has 16 residues. Germline V CDR1 and CDR2: MNHEY, SVGEGT. This chain's CDR3 is CASSYALDSYQETQYF.

The chain joins TRBV20-1 to TRBJ2-7; TCRdb names TRBD2, which stays unverified in the absence of DNA. This CDR3 has 16 amino acids. Germline V gives CDR1 DFQATT, CDR2 SNEGSKA (reference sequence). The CDR3 loop is CSAETASIAGTYEQYF.

This chain connects TRBV3-1 to TRBJ2-1. This CDR3 is 13 amino acids long. The germline CDR1 and CDR2 sequences are LGHDT and YNNKEL (reference sequence). The CDR3 region is CASSRPNSHEQFF.